These 14 T cell receptor beta chains came from one sample sequenced in a study of molecular identifiers for immune sequencing clone quantification. One entry per CDR3 protein results from TCRdb running MiXCR on the PCR reads. The sample consists of roughly 50,000 distinct CDR3 sequences, roughly 38% of them appearing once. The specimen was naive CD8+ T cells from blood, with Jurkat cell RNA spiked in. Subset meaning: FACS-sorted CD8+CD4-CCR7+CD45RA+ naive T cells. The receptors were gathered from a human donor in good health. Some libraries in this study had Jurkat cell RNA spiked in.

This clonotype was seen a few times. J is TRBJ1-5 and V is TRBV10-3; TRBD1 aligns across 7 bases. The CDR3 is 14 amino acids. In germline, CDR1 is ENHRY, CDR2 SYGVKD. V shed 6 bases and J 0 bases; nucleotides not matched to a gene: 2. The CDR3 spells CAISQGDSNQPQHF. As DNA, the CDR3 is TGTGCCATCAGCCAGGGGGATAGCAATCAGCCCCAGCATTTT.

The chain uses TRBV5-6 and TRBJ2-7, with D possibly matching TRBD1 (6 bases). Germline values: CDR1 SGHDT, CDR2 YYEEEE. V lost 2 bases, J lost 6 bases, and 12 bases lay in between. This CDR3 is built from 13 residues. For the CDR3, the DNA is TGTGCCAGCAGCTTCGGGACATTTGGCGAGCAGTACTTC. It translates to CASSFGTFGEQYF.

This clonotype has more than one count but fewer than ten. This may come from a read error, since a much larger clone is one base off. This chain joins TRBV5-3 and TRBJ2-3; 7 positions agree with TRBD1. TRBV5-3 is identified as an open reading frame with a role that is uncertain. This CDR3 region has 15 residues. CDR3 bases: TGTGCCAGCAGCCTAGGACGACAGGGAGCAGATTCGCAGTATTTT. It encodes CASSLGRQGADSQYF.

This clonotype was detected many times. The V call is TRBV28, the J call TRBJ2-5, with TRBD2 matching 8 bases. Germline V lookup: CDR1 MDHEN, CDR2 SYDVKM. Trimming cost V 6 bases and J 5 bases; bases outside gene matches: 14. This CDR3 spans 16 amino acids. The CDR3 sequence: CASSIPQSGSRETQYF. The CDR3, as DNA: TGTGCCAGCAGCATCCCACAGAGCGGGAGTCGGGAGACCCAGTACTTC.

The chain is built from TRBV15 and TRBJ2-1, with TRBD2 matching over 10 bases. CDR1 is LNHNV, CDR2 YYDKDF, per germline (reference sequence). The CDR3 runs to 17 residues. V dropped 0 bases and J dropped 4; count of bases not matched to a gene: 6. CDR3 DNA: TGTGCCACCAGCAGAGATCGGAGGACTAGCGGTTACAATGAGCAGTTCTTC. Its translation: CATSRDRRTSGYNEQFF.

The rearrangement uses TRBV4-1 and TRBJ1-4; possible D gene TRBD1, 5 bases. Trimming left V 3 bases short and J 8 bases short, with 16 bases between. The CDR3 is made up of 15 amino acids. Germline assignment: CDR1 MGHRA and CDR2 YSYEKL. The CDR3 loop reads CASSQRGPVREKLFF. In DNA form, the CDR3 reads TGCGCCAGCAGCCAGAGGGGACCGGTTCGGGAAAAACTGTTTTTT.

This clonotype was seen many times. The CDR3 DNA follows: TGCGCCAGCAGCTTAGGAGGGGCTGAGACCCAGTACTTC. It specifies CASSLGGAETQYF. This rearrangement joins TRBV5-1 to TRBJ2-5; D perhaps matches TRBD2 (6 bases). There are 13 residues in the CDR3. V gave up 2 bases and J gave up 5 bases, with 10 bases separating them. Germline loops: CDR1 SGHRS, CDR2 YFSETQ. The full variable domain, completed using reference TRBV5-1 and TRBJ2-5, is KAGVTQTPRYLIKTRGQQVTLSCSPISGHRSVSWYQQTPGQGLQFLFEYFSETQRNKGNFPGRFSGRQFSNSRSEMNVSTLELGDSALYLCASSLGGAETQYFGPGTRLLVL.

V gene TRBV13 combines with J gene TRBJ2-7; TRBD1 matches at 9 bases. Germline-derived CDR1 and CDR2 are PRHDT and FYEKMQ (reference sequence). The V and J ends lost 5 bases and 3 bases, in that order; junction bases with no gene match: 14. CDR3 length: 17 amino acids. The CDR3 region has the DNA TGTGCCAGCAGCCCCACCTCCGGGGACAGGGTGAACTACGAGCAGTACTTC. It is translated as CASSPTSGDRVNYEQYF.

A note on this clonotype: A read error may explain this, as a much larger clone is one base away. The gene calls are TRBV29-1 and TRBJ2-2, with D possibly matching TRBD2 (6 bases). The CDR3 is made up of 13 amino acids. Germline values: CDR1 SQVTM, CDR2 ANQGSEA. The germline V and J ends were trimmed by 3 bases and 6 bases, with 11 bases remaining between them. CDR3 residues: CSVDLRDSGELFF. The CDR3 DNA is TGCAGCGTTGATCTCAGGGACTCCGGGGAGCTGTTTTTT.

This chain links TRBV11-2 with TRBJ1-2, with D perhaps matching TRBD1 (6 bases). CDR1 and CDR2 from the germline V gene are SGHAT and FQNNGV. CDR3 size: 16 residues. V was shortened by 0 bases and J by 0 bases, with 11 bases between the two germline ends. This CDR3 is CASSLDPRQANYGYTF. The DNA for the CDR3 is TGTGCCAGCAGCTTAGATCCGAGACAGGCTAACTATGGCTACACCTTC.

On this clonotype itself: A much larger clone differs by one base, so this may be a read error. The chain links TRBV7-9 to TRBJ2-7; D is perhaps TRBD2 (5 bases). The length of the CDR3 is 13 residues. Germline V gene data show CDR1 as SEHNR and CDR2 as FQNEAQ (reference sequence). The CDR3 loop is CASCLVNEGWQYF. The CDR3, as DNA: TGTGCCAGCTGCTTAGTTAACGAGGGTTGGCAGTACTTC.

Of note for this clonotype: Its ends do not fully match the called genes, so a read error is possible. The rearrangement links TRBV7-9 to TRBJ1-2, with D unclear. CDR3 length: 14 amino acids. CDR1 SEHNR and CDR2 FQNEAQ come from the germline V gene (reference sequence). CDR3: CASCLGSAFYGYTF. The CDR3, as DNA: TGTGCCAGCTGCTTAGGGTCAGCATTCTATGGCTACACCTTC.

Concerning this clonotype: This may be a read error, as it is one base from a much larger clone. The V and J genes are TRBV7-9 and TRBJ2-3; 8 bases are shared with TRBD2. CDR1 and CDR2 from the germline V gene are SEHNR and FQNEAQ (reference sequence). The V gene end was trimmed by 5 bases and the J gene end by 10 bases; junction bases not matched to a gene: 14. CDR3 length: 15 amino acids. CDR3 loop: CASSRGVAGTPAQYF. CDR3 DNA sequence: TGTGCCAGCAGCCGCGGGGTAGCGGGAACCCCGGCGCAGTATTTT.

Regarding this clonotype: The junction and the germline gene differ at one end; a read error may be behind it. The chain has TRBV7-9 and TRBJ2-4, with 9 bases lining up with TRBD1. Per germline, CDR1 SEHNR and CDR2 FQNEAQ (reference sequence). The CDR3 is made up of 16 amino acids. Written as DNA, the CDR3 is TGTGCCAGCAGCCAGGACAGGGGCCTAGCCAAAAACATTCTGTACTTC. This codes for CASSQDRGLAKNILYF.